The 5 T cell receptor beta chains listed next were all sequenced from one sample in a study of shared clonotypes between healthy human individuals. The protocol was immunoSEQ multiplex PCR, while the TCRdb copy is restricted to in-frame clones and leaves out a portion. The sample yields about 980,000 clones, approximately 80% seen once. Sequencing was performed on memory CD4+ T cells sorted from blood. Subset described: CD45RA-negative fraction. The receptor source for this set is a man aged 18 to 29 in good health.

This sequence joins TRBV5-8 and TRBJ1-1; TRBD1 agrees at 7 bases. The V gene end was trimmed by 9 bases and the J gene end by 4 bases; junction bases not matched to a gene: 12. This CDR3 is built from 14 residues. Germline CDR1 is SGHTS and CDR2 is YDEGEE. CDR3 sequence reads: CATQGFGPVTEAFF. CDR3 in DNA: TGTGCCACACAGGGGTTCGGGCCGGTCACTGAAGCTTTCTTT.

The genes are TRBV5-6 and TRBJ2-7; 7 nucleotides line up with TRBD1. The CDR3 covers 13 residues. CDR1 is SGHDT and CDR2 is YYEEEE in the germline V gene. Trimming removed 3 bases from V and 6 bases from J; junction bases left unmatched: 6. Written as DNA, the CDR3 is TGTGCCAGCAGCTGGGGCTCAGGGGGCGAGCAGTACTTC. It is translated as CASSWGSGGEQYF. Based on the CDR3 plus reference TRBV5-6 and TRBJ2-7, the full variable domain is DAGVTQSPTHLIKTRGQQVTLRCSPKSGHDTVSWYQQALGQGPQFIFQYYEEEERQRGNFPDRFSGHQFPNYSSELNVNALLLGDSALYLCASSWGSGGEQYFGPGTRLTVT.

V and J are TRBV7-2 and TRBJ2-7; TRBD2 matches at 11 bases. The germline gives CDR1 SGHTA, CDR2 FQGNSA. The CDR3 contains 15 residues. V lost 5 bases to trimming and J lost 6 bases; unmatched junction nucleotides: 9. The CDR3, as DNA: TGTGCCAGCAGCCCAATTAGCGGGAGGGCTTCCGAGCAGTACTTC. This codes for CASSPISGRASEQYF.

V usage is TRBV19 and J usage is TRBJ2-2; D tentatively fits TRBD1 or TRBD2 (5 bases each). The CDR3 extends over 15 amino acids. The V gene lost 6 bases and the J gene lost 3 bases, with 14 bases spanning the gap. Germline CDR1 reads LNHDA; CDR2 reads SQIVND (reference sequence). The DNA for the CDR3 is TGTGCCAGTAGGAGGGACCGAGTAGACACCGGGGAGCTGTTTTTT. The encoded protein is CASRRDRVDTGELFF.

V gene TRBV29-1 combines with J gene TRBJ2-5; 7 bases line up with TRBD1. J was trimmed by 1 base and V by 6 bases; bases with no gene match: 5. The V gene's germline CDR1 is SQVTM and CDR2 ANQGSEA. The CDR3 covers 13 residues. Here the CDR3 reads CSVKQGPQETQYF. The CDR3 coding sequence is TGCAGCGTAAAACAGGGGCCCCAAGAGACCCAGTACTTC. Complete variable domain (other parts from reference TRBV29-1 and TRBJ2-5): SAVISQKPSRDICQRGTSLTIQCQVDSQVTMMFWYRQQPGQSLTLIATANQGSEATYESGFVIDKFPISRPNLTFSTLTVSNMSPEDSSIYLCSVKQGPQETQYFGPGTRLLVL.